This T cell receptor beta chain was retrieved from a study of CXCR3-negative and CXCR3-positive naive CD8 T cells. Each TRB cDNA library was prepared by 5' RACE (with UMI labels). From its re-call of the 5' RACE reads, TCRdb lists each CDR3 protein once, without DNA. Its table records about 40,000 distinct CDR3 sequences. A word on this clonotype: The target antigen is unknown.

This CDR3 comprises 17 residues. Germline CDR1 reads SGHKS; CDR2 reads YYEKEE (reference sequence). Whole-study results and caveats: The authors found comparable surface CD5 between naive subsets and inferred TCR strength from TRB CDR3 properties. Both naive subsets showed comparably high diversity, and memory CD8+ cells showed much lower diversity. CXCR3-negative and CXCR3-positive naive cells shared comparable TRBV-TRBJ usage, but memory cells did not.

The V and J genes are TRBV5-5 and TRBJ1-2; the D call from TCRdb, TRBD1, cannot be confirmed without DNA. Sequenced input: memory CD8+ T cells from blood. The receptor was isolated from a human donor in good health. Some clones in this sample may be carry-over from other donors' samples. Here the CDR3 reads CASIEGAATGPFYGYTF.